This T cell receptor beta chain was documented in a study of T cells in localized non-small cell lung cancer (dated by TCRdb to 2018 to 2020). At the level of the whole study: T cell repertoires of approximately 250 early-stage NSCLC patients were analyzed, with tumors being compared against uninvolved tumor-adjacent lungs. The cohort comprised roughly 240 treatment-naïve NSCLC patients with resected, localized lung tumors. Of the NSCLC patients, around 140 were male and 85 to 110 were female, and the mean age was about 69 years. Summary of the overall study and its limitations: A median of roughly 56 of the top 100 tumor clones were detected in paired uninvolved adjacent lung, and some 30 of these tumor clones were also found among the top 100 clones of the paired uninvolved adjacent lung. Because multi-region tumor sequencing was not performed, intratumor heterogeneity could not be ruled out. Higher T cell density in blood was associated with longer overall survival, whereas higher clonality in adjacent lung was associated with shorter survival. Because the study design was exploratory, TCR variables were selected using unadjusted p-values without false-discovery rate correction. Uninvolved tumor-adjacent lung showed the highest T cell clonality, higher than tumor, which suggests more focused antigenic responses in the adjacent lung.

Concerning this clone: No antigen is known for it. Within one base of it there is no much larger clone, and no base qualities were kept.

Uninvolved adjacent lung was sampled at least 2 cm away from the tumor margin, and two independent pathologists confirmed that the tissue had no atypia. At diagnosis, tumor, uninvolved tumor-adjacent lung and peripheral blood were collected and then preserved as a mix of FFPE and fresh-frozen material. The immunoSEQ Assay was used to sequence TCR beta CDR3 regions from DNA. The source study handled its data this way. T cell density was computed as TCR beta template counts normalized to usable DNA estimated by amplifying housekeeping genes. Using the preseqR package, richness was estimated by extrapolating to 120,000 templates for tissue samples and 400,000 templates for PBMC samples. Clonality was defined as one minus Pielou's evenness. Tissue-enriched TCRs were identified by differential abundance testing using productive amino-acid clonotypes, minimum total count 5 and alpha 0.1. The Jaccard Index and the Morisita Overlap Index were used to quantify repertoire overlap between compartments. GLIPH clustered TCR beta CDR3s with public tetramer-defined viral CDR3s; viral motifs required at least three viral sequences plus V-gene enrichment. This immuneACCESS table, as held by TCRdb, lists in-frame sequences with V and J called but not all clones. Of the missing ones, under half trace to an unresolved V gene in checked studies; the others have no known cause. V, J and clone size derive from that table, while D and trimming were established from the DNA sequence. For this sample there are 1,500 to 1,800 clones; approximately 32% appear just once. Jointly, the top ten make up 15% to 20% of the sample.

From cysteine to phenylalanine, the CDR3 is 19 amino acids long. The kept DNA is CDR3 alone, 57 bases in frame from the first base. The germline V gene supplies CDR1 KGHSH and CDR2 LQKENI. Germline trimming amounts to 4 bases on V and 4 bases on J, with 15 as the count of junction bases outside the gene matches. This chain is built from TRBV18 and TRBJ2-2; the junction holds 10 bases that match TRBD1. Specimen: normal lung tissue next to the tumor, collected before any cancer treatment. The receptor was derived from a male donor older than 55 with stage II squamous cell lung carcinoma. The DNA sequence follows: TGTGCCAGCTCACTCCTCCGTCCCGGGACAGGGGAAGGCACCGGGGAGCTGTTTTTT. The encoded protein is CASSLLRPGTGEGTGELFF.